A single sample gave rise to the 24 T cell receptor beta chains below, sequenced in a study of response to subunit inactivated influenza vaccine. TCRdb called the RT-PCR reads again in MiXCR, with one record for every CDR3 protein. The sample contains about 520,000 distinct CDR3 sequences, around 25% of which appear only once. The sequencing used CD4+ T cells sorted from PBMCs, collected roughly 5 days after vaccination. The receptors shown here come from a man in his fifties or sixties who received an inactivated influenza vaccine.

This clonotype was counted between two and nine times. CDR3 residues: CASSYSVRTGGYTF. CDR3 coding DNA: TGTGCCAGCAGTTACTCGGTCAGGACCGGTGGCTACACCTTC. This chain uses TRBV6-2 or TRBV6-3 with TRBJ1-2; D is unclear. The V and J ends lost 0 bases and 7 bases respectively, with 12 bases between them. The CDR3 is 14 amino acids. The V gene's germline CDR1 is MNHEY and CDR2 SVGEGT.

V usage is TRBV6-5 and J usage is TRBJ1-6, with TRBD1 as a possible D gene (5 bases). CDR1 is MNHEY and CDR2 is SVGAGI in the germline V gene. Trimming removed 6 bases at V and 9 bases at J, with 9 bases between. This CDR3 has 12 amino acids. CDR3 amino acids: CASSSTVSPLHF. The DNA for the CDR3 is TGTGCCAGCAGCTCGACAGTTTCACCCCTCCACTTT.

This clonotype was seen a few times. The rearrangement links TRBV28 to TRBJ2-7, with TRBD1 identical over 9 bases. The CDR3 runs to 12 residues. CDR1 and CDR2 from the germline V gene are MDHEN and SYDVKM. V trimming: 10 bases; J trimming: 4 bases; junction bases outside the gene matches: 5. CDR3 residues: CATEGQGYEQYF. DNA for the CDR3: TGTGCCACCGAAGGACAGGGGTACGAGCAGTACTTC.

This clonotype was picked up a small number of times. The chain couples TRBV15 to TRBJ2-3; either TRBD1 or TRBD2 may fit D (5 bases each). The ends were cut back, 3 bases at V and 6 bases at J, with 10 bases in the middle. The CDR3 is made up of 13 amino acids. The germline V gene encodes CDR1 LNHNV and CDR2 YYDKDF (reference sequence). The DNA for the CDR3 is TGTGCCACCAGCAGTGGGACCTTGGATACGCAGTATTTT. It is translated as CATSSGTLDTQYF.

CDR3 bases: TGTGCCAGCAGCCCCAGGGCGGGGGACTATGGCTACACCTTC. This gives the protein CASSPRAGDYGYTF. The J gene is TRBJ1-2, the V gene TRBV11-1; the D gene is possibly TRBD1 (5 bases). V lost 5 bases and J lost 3, with 13 bases in between. The CDR3 covers 14 residues. Germline CDR1 and CDR2: SGHAT and FQDESV (reference sequence).

The chain uses TRBV11-2 and TRBJ2-2; D is undetermined. CDR3 length: 13 residues. Germline V gene data show CDR1 as SGHAT and CDR2 as FQNNGV. CDR3 residues: CGTYVPYTGELFF. DNA for the CDR3: TGTGGTACCTACGTACCTTACACCGGGGAGCTGTTTTTT. The whole variable domain, remainder taken from reference TRBV11-2 and TRBJ2-2, is EAGVAQSPRYKIIEKRQSVAFWCNPISGHATLYWYQQILGQGPKLLIQFQNNGVVDDSQLPKDRFSAERLKGVDSTLKIQPAKLEDSAVYLCGTYVPYTGELFFGEGSRLTVL.

The CDR3 DNA sequence: TGTGCCAGCAGCTTACAAGGGGCAGGGGGCGCCGGCTACACCTTC. This encodes CASSLQGAGGAGYTF. The J gene is TRBJ1-2, the V gene TRBV7-9; 8 bases match TRBD1. The CDR3 has 15 residues. Germline assignment: CDR1 SEHNR and CDR2 FQNEAQ (reference sequence). With 2 bases clipped from V and 8 bases from J, the junction kept 10 bases outside the gene matches.

The V call is TRBV6-2 or TRBV6-3, the J call TRBJ2-7; 7 nucleotides line up with TRBD1. Germline V gene lookup returns CDR1 MNHEY and CDR2 SVGEGT. V shed 8 bases, J shed 3 bases, and the junction held 13 bases outside the gene matches. The length of the CDR3 is 15 residues. CDR3 in DNA: TGTGCCAGCGGAGGAAACAGGGGCTCCTACTACGAGCAGTACTTC. This translates into CASGGNRGSYYEQYF.

V is TRBV19 and J is TRBJ2-3, with unresolved D. V was cut by 7 bases and J by 1 base, with 21 bases left in between. The CDR3 length is 17 residues. Germline-derived CDR1 and CDR2 are LNHDA and SQIVND (reference sequence). CDR3 in DNA: TGTGCCAGTACCGGTGTGGGCGTCGTCCCAGGCACAGATACGCAGTATTTT. The encoded protein is CASTGVGVVPGTDTQYF.

This clonotype occurred a few times. This chain links TRBV5-1 with TRBJ1-1; possible D gene TRBD1, 5 bases. The CDR3 is 14 residues long. Germline V gene sequence: CDR1 SGHRS, CDR2 YFSETQ. V was trimmed by 0 bases and J by 4 bases, leaving 10 bases between them. DNA for the CDR3: TGCGCCAGCAGCTTGGCCACGGGGACCACTGAAGCTTTCTTT. The encoded protein is CASSLATGTTEAFF.

CDR3 in DNA: TGCGCCAGCAGCCAAACCGGACTAGCGGGGGATACGCAGTATTTT. It is translated as CASSQTGLAGDTQYF. The rearrangement links TRBV4-1 to TRBJ2-3, with 12 bases lining up with TRBD2. CDR1 is MGHRA, CDR2 YSYEKL, per germline. The CDR3 loop spans 15 amino acids. V was clipped by 2 bases and J by 6 bases; unmatched bases: 3.

Here the CDR3 reads CSASRRGRDTQYF. CDR3 sequence (DNA): TGCAGTGCTAGTCGGAGGGGGCGGGATACGCAGTATTTT. This chain connects TRBV20-1 to TRBJ2-3; tentative D call: TRBD1 (7 bases). This CDR3 contains 13 residues. V gave up 3 bases and J gave up 6 bases, with 13 bases separating them. CDR1 is DFQATT and CDR2 is SNEGSKA in the germline V gene (reference sequence).

V and J are TRBV28 and TRBJ1-3; D gene ambiguous. Trimming stripped 7 bases from V and 0 bases from J, with 13 bases between. The V gene's germline CDR1 is MDHEN and CDR2 SYDVKM. The CDR3 has 15 residues. The CDR3 DNA sequence: TGTGCCAGCAAACCGTTACGAACCTCTGGAAACACCATATATTTT. Its protein product is CASKPLRTSGNTIYF.

This clonotype has a handful of counts. The genes are TRBV12-3 or TRBV12-4 and TRBJ2-1; 11 bases map to TRBD2. V trimming: 1 base; J trimming: 2 bases; junction bases outside the gene matches: 4. This CDR3 region has 17 residues. CDR3 sequence: CASSLDLAGGPYNEQFF. The CDR3 DNA reads as TGTGCCAGCAGTTTAGATCTAGCGGGAGGCCCCTACAATGAGCAGTTCTTC.

This clonotype was observed a handful of times. The chain is built from TRBV6-5 and TRBJ2-1; 10 bases line up with TRBD2. The CDR3 has 17 amino acids. Trimming cost V 2 bases and J 3 bases; bases outside gene matches: 7. From germline, CDR1 is MNHEY and CDR2 SVGAGI. The CDR3, as DNA: TGTGCCAGCAGTTACAACCCGCTAGCGGGAGACTACAATGAGCAGTTCTTC. It encodes CASSYNPLAGDYNEQFF.

This clonotype was picked up many times. The rearrangement links TRBV11-2 to TRBJ2-5, with unresolved D. CDR3 length: 13 amino acids. Trimming took off 1 base at V and 1 base at J, with 4 bases between the two ends. Germline CDR1 reads SGHAT; CDR2 reads FQNNGV. Here the CDR3 DNA reads TGTGCCAGCAGCTTAGGATTCCAAGAGACCCAGTACTTC. Residues: CASSLGFQETQYF.

The V and J genes are TRBV20-1 and TRBJ2-7, with D maybe TRBD1 (6 bases). V lost 3 bases and J 1 base, leaving 16 bases between the germline ends. CDR1 and CDR2 from the germline V gene are DFQATT and SNEGSKA (reference sequence). The CDR3 is made up of 15 amino acids. CDR3 DNA sequence: TGCAGTGCTAGTCCTGGCAGGGGACCTTCCTACGAGCAGTACTTC. This gives the protein CSASPGRGPSYEQYF.

J is TRBJ2-7 and V is TRBV11-2; 8 nucleotides agree with TRBD2. The trim removed 1 base at V and 3 bases at J, leaving 5 bases unmatched. The CDR3 is 15 residues long. Germline loops: CDR1 SGHAT, CDR2 FQNNGV. The CDR3 spells CASSLAAGVGYEQYF. DNA of the CDR3: TGTGCCAGCAGCTTAGCAGCGGGAGTCGGCTACGAGCAGTACTTC.

The CDR3 coding sequence is TGTGCCAGCAGCCTCCTGGGACAGACAGATACGCAGTATTTT. This translates into CASSLLGQTDTQYF. The V and J genes are TRBV7-9 and TRBJ2-3; TRBD1 aligns across 7 bases. The J segment lost 3 bases and the V segment lost 5 bases, leaving 5 bases of the junction unmatched. CDR1 and CDR2 from the germline V gene are SEHNR and FQNEAQ (reference sequence). CDR3 length: 14 amino acids. Combining the CDR3 with reference TRBV7-9 and TRBJ2-3 gives the whole variable domain DTGVSQNPRHKITKRGQNVTFRCDPISEHNRLYWYRQTLGQGPEFLTYFQNEAQLEKSRLLSDRFSAERPKGSFSTLEIQRTEQGDSAMYLCASSLLGQTDTQYFGPGTRLTVL.

This chain links TRBV27 with TRBJ2-7, with D perhaps matching TRBD2 (5 bases). V lost 6 bases to trimming and J lost 0 bases, with 12 bases between them. This CDR3 has 14 residues. Germline V gene lookup returns CDR1 MNHEY and CDR2 SMNVEV (reference sequence). The CDR3 region is CASRGLANSYEQYF. CDR3 bases: TGTGCCAGCAGGGGCCTAGCAAACTCCTACGAGCAGTACTTC.

Here the CDR3 reads CASSLASGTSGSSYEQYF. CDR3 bases: TGTGCCAGCAGCTTAGCTTCCGGGACTAGCGGGAGTAGTTACGAGCAGTACTTC. This chain joins TRBV7-2 and TRBJ2-7; 14 bases are a match to TRBD2. CDR1 is SGHTA and CDR2 is FQGNSA in the germline V gene. This CDR3 has 18 residues. V shed 0 bases and J 4 bases; nucleotides not matched to a gene: 8.

CDR3 DNA: TGCGCCAGCAGCCAAGATAGTCGGGAGTGGGGAGATACGCAGTATTTT. Its protein is CASSQDSREWGDTQYF. This sequence joins TRBV4-3 and TRBJ2-3, with D possibly TRBD2 on 6 matching bases. The CDR3 totals 16 residues. Germline CDR1 is LGHNA and CDR2 is YSLEER. Trimming pared 0 bases from V and 5 bases from J, leaving 15 bases between.

This chain uses TRBV20-1 with TRBJ2-3, with TRBD1 identical over 7 bases. The V and J ends lost 6 bases and 3 bases, in that order; junction bases with no gene match: 9. Germline V gene lookup returns CDR1 DFQATT and CDR2 SNEGSKA (reference sequence). This CDR3 contains 14 residues. The CDR3 spells CSATGTAFTDTQYF. For the CDR3, the DNA is TGCAGTGCGACAGGGACAGCCTTTACAGATACGCAGTATTTT.

This clonotype was found once. The J gene is TRBJ2-7, the V gene TRBV5-8; a possible D gene is TRBD2 (6 bases). The CDR3 is 14 residues long. The germline V and J ends were trimmed by 4 bases and 6 bases, with 17 bases remaining between them. Germline V CDR1 and CDR2: SGHTS, YDEGEE. The CDR3 bases are TGTGCCAGCAGCCCAGGGCGGGGATTCAGCGAGCAGTACTTC. It codes for CASSPGRGFSEQYF.